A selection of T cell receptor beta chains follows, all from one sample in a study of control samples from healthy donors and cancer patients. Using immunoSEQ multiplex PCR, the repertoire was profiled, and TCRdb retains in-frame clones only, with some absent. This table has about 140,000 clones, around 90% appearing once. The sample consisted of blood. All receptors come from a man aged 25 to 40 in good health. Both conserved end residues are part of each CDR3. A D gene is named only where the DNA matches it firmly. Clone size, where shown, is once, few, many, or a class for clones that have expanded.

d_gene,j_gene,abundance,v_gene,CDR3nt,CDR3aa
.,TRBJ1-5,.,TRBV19,TGTGCCAGTAGACAGGGCCCCTATAGCAATCAGCCCCAGCATTTT,CASRQGPYSNQPQHF
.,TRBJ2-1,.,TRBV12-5,TGTGCTAGTGGTTCGGCCCTGGGTGGAAGCTCCTACAATGAGCAGTTCTTC,CASGSALGGSSYNEQFF
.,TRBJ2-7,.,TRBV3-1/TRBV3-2,TGTGCCAGCAGCCAAGGTGCGATCTACTACGAGCAGTACTTC,CASSQGAIYYEQYF
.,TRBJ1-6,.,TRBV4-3,TGCGCCAGCAGCCAAGCTTGGCAGGGAGGGGGCTCCTATAATTCACCCCTCCACTTT,CASSQAWQGGGSYNSPLHF
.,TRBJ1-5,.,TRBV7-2,TGTGCCAGCACCCGAAGGACAGGCAATCAGCCCCAGCATTTT,CASTRRTGNQPQHF
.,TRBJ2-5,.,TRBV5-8,TGTGCCAGCAGCTCCGGGCCCCATAGTGAGACCCAGTACTTC,CASSSGPHSETQYF
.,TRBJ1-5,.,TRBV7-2,TGTGCCAGCAGCTTACTTGGGGGGGGCAATCAGCCCCAGCATTTT,CASSLLGGGNQPQHF
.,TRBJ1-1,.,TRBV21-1,TGTGCCAGCAGCAAACGAGAAACCATGAACACTGAAGCTTTCTTT,CASSKRETMNTEAFF
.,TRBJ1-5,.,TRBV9,TGTGCCAGCAGCGTAGGGGGTGCAGGCAATCAGCCCCAGCATTTT,CASSVGGAGNQPQHF
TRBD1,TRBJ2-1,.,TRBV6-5,TGTGCCAGCAGTTACTGGACAGGGGCCAATGAGCAGTTCTTC,CASSYWTGANEQFF
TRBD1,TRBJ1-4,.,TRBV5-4,TGTGCCAGCAGCTTGCGGACAGGGGACGAAAAACTGTTTTTT,CASSLRTGDEKLFF
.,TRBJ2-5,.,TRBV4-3,TGCGCCAGCAGCCAAGGCAGACAAGAGACCCAGTACTTC,CASSQGRQETQYF
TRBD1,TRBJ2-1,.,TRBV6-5,TGTGCCAGCAGGCTGGGACAGGGGATATGGAATGAGCAGTTCTTC,CASRLGQGIWNEQFF
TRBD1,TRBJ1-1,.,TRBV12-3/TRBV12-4,TGTGCCAGCAGTAAGATAGGACAGGGTGAAGCTTTCTTT,CASSKIGQGEAFF
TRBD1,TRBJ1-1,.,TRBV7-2,TGTGCCAGCAGCCTACGAGGGGACAGGGCCACTGAAGCTTTCTTT,CASSLRGDRATEAFF
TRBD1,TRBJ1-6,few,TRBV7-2,TGTGCCAGCAGCCCAACCCAGGGGGGACGTTCACCCCTCCACTTT,CASSPTQGGRSPLHF
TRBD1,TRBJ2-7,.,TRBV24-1,TGTGCCACCAGTGATTCTCCGGGACAGGGGAGGGACGAGCAGTACTTC,CATSDSPGQGRDEQYF
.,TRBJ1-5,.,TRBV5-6,TGTGCCAGCAGCTTGACGGGGAATCAGCCCCAGCATTTT,CASSLTGNQPQHF
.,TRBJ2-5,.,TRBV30,TGTGCCTGGAACGCAGACCGGGGGGAGACCCAGTACTTC,CAWNADRGETQYF
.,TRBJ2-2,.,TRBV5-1,TGCGCCAGCAGCTTGGCCGGGCAGTCTCGCCTAAACACCGGGGAGCTGTTTTTT,CASSLAGQSRLNTGELFF
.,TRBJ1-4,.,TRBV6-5,TGTGCCAGCAGCGGACTACCAACTAATGAAAAACTGTTTTTT,CASSGLPTNEKLFF
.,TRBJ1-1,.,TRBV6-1,TGTGCCAGCAGTGAATCGGCACTTATGAACACTGAAGCTTTCTTT,CASSESALMNTEAFF
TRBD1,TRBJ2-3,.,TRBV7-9,TGTGCCAGCAGCCAAAGCTCGGACAGGGGGTTCACAGATACGCAGTATTTT,CASSQSSDRGFTDTQYF
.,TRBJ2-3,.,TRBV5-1,TGCGCCAGTGGTAGAGTACTTGGAGATACGCAGTATTTT,CASGRVLGDTQYF
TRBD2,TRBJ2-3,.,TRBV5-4,TGTGCCAGCAGCCAGACTAGCGGGAGGGGTACGCAGTATTTT,CASSQTSGRGTQYF
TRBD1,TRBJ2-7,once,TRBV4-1,TGCGCCAGCAGCCTTGACGGGACAGGGGGCTACGAGCAGTACTTC,CASSLDGTGGYEQYF
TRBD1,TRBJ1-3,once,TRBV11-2,TGTGCCAGCAGTCAAGACAGGGACCCTGGAAACACCATATATTTT,CASSQDRDPGNTIYF
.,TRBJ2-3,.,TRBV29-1,TGCAGCGTTGAGGGTCGCACAGATACGCAGTATTTT,CSVEGRTDTQYF
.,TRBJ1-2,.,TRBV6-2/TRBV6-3,TGTGCCAGCAGTTACCCACCCCCAGGGTCCAACGGCTACACCTTC,CASSYPPPGSNGYTF
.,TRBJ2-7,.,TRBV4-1,TGCGCCAGCAGCCAAGAAAGGCAGGACTACGAGCAGTACTTC,CASSQERQDYEQYF
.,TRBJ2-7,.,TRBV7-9,TGTGCCAGCACCCTTGTTTCGGGCACGGCGAGTTATGAGCAGTACTTC,CASTLVSGTASYEQYF
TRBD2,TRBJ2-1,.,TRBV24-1,TGTGCCACCAGTGACCCGGGACTAGCGGGCGGTGAGCAGTTCTTC,CATSDPGLAGGEQFF
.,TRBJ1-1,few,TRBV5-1,TGCGCCAGCAGCTTGGGGCAGCTTATGAACACTGAAGCTTTCTTT,CASSLGQLMNTEAFF
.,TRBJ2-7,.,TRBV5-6,TGTGCCAGCAGCTTTCTGGGGGTCAACGAGCAGTACTTC,CASSFLGVNEQYF
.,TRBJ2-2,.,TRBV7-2,TGTGCCAGCAGCTTAACAGCACCCCGGGACTACACCGGGGAGCTGTTTTTT,CASSLTAPRDYTGELFF
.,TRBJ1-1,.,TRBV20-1,TGCAGTGCTAGTGTCCCGGGAAGGGTGAACACTGAAGCTTTCTTT,CSASVPGRVNTEAFF
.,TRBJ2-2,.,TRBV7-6,TGTGCCAGCAGCCCGTCAATTAACACCGGGGAGCTGTTTTTT,CASSPSINTGELFF
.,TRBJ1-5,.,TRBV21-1,TGTGCCAGCAGACAGCAAGTATCGGGGGTTCAGCCCCAGCATTTT,CASRQQVSGVQPQHF
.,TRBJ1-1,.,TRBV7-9,TGTGCCAGCAGTCCTCGACAGGTGAGGATTAACACTGAAGCTTTCTTT,CASSPRQVRINTEAFF
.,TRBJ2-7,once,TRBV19,TGTGCCAGTAGTTCCCGAACGAGGGGCGAGCAGTACTTC,CASSSRTRGEQYF
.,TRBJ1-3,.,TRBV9,TGTGCCAGCAGCGTTTCAGGAGGGCCGGGAAACACCATATATTTT,CASSVSGGPGNTIYF
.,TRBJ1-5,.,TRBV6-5,TGTGCCAGCAGACCAACAGGTTTGGGGCAGCCCCAGCATTTT,CASRPTGLGQPQHF
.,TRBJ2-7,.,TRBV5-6,TGTGCCAGCAGCTCAAGGGAGAAATACGAGCAGTACTTC,CASSSREKYEQYF
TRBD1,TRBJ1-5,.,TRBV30,TGTGCCTGGACCGACGGACAGGGGACTCAGCCCCAGCATTTT,CAWTDGQGTQPQHF
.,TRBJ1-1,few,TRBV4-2,TGTGCCAGCAGCCAAGCCCTTCGGAGCAGGGAAGCTTTCTTT,CASSQALRSREAFF